This T cell receptor (beta chain) was retrieved from a study of blood T cell repertoires in COVID-19. Study-wide background: Sites across the United States, Italy and Spain contributed samples from acute and convalescent COVID-19. PBMCs, B-cell-depleted T cells, or T cells provided the cDNA or gDNA that made up the material.

This clone was seen at least ten times. Other DNA sequences from this sample encode an identical CDR3 as well. Per the study methods: Amplified reference gene primers provided the basis for estimating nucleated cell counts. Only in-frame clones appear in the TCRdb table, and some are missing; sequencing was by immunoSEQ multiplex PCR. V, J and clone size are those of that table, while D and trimming were read from the DNA. The sample yields more than 150,000 clones, around 84% seen once. This CDR3 is built from 13 residues. V dropped 3 bases and J dropped 5 bases, with 11 bases sitting between them. Germline V gives CDR1 MNHEY, CDR2 SMNVEV (reference sequence).

The clonotype comes from a woman between 45 and 60 years old with acute or convalescent COVID-19. The chain carries TRBV27 and TRBJ2-7; tentative D call: TRBD1 (6 bases). The material sequenced was peripheral blood. The DNA of the CDR3 is TGTGCCAGCAGTTTGACCGGGACACACGAGCAGTACTTC. This translates into CASSLTGTHEQYF.